The sequence of this T cell receptor (beta chain) was determined in a study of T cells in localized non-small cell lung cancer. Here immunoSEQ multiplex PCR was the method, and the copy in TCRdb shows in-frame clones only, minus some. In the table there are tens of thousands of clones, roughly 75% of which are singletons. The CDR3 runs 16 residues. Looked up from germline, CDR1 is SGHDT and CDR2 is YYEEEE. With 2 bases clipped from V and 2 bases from J, the junction kept 10 bases outside the gene matches. The rearrangement uses TRBV5-6 and TRBJ2-7; 7 bases align to TRBD1. Source: PBMCs, taken before any cancer treatment. This clonotype was obtained from a man aged 40-75 years with stage II squamous cell lung carcinoma. The CDR3 is CASSFLEGARPYEQYF. CDR3 coding DNA: TGTGCCAGCAGCTTTCTAGAGGGGGCTCGTCCCTACGAGCAGTACTTC.